These 2 T cell receptor beta chains originate from one sample sequenced in a study of T cell repertoires in aging, cancer and after chemotherapy. Peripheral blood genomic DNA, not sorted cells or RNA, was the template. Multiplex touch-down PCR with TRB-A/B primers amplified rearranged V-D-J TRB sequences. A single record per CDR3 protein comes from TCRdb applying MiXCR to the multiplex PCR reads. Here the sample spans about 10,000 distinct CDR3 sequences, 40% to 45% being singletons. Sequencing was done on a sample of blood. Receptor source: a human donor in good health.

This clonotype has just a few counts. This rearrangement joins TRBV6-1 to TRBJ2-6, with D hard to call. V lost 6 bases to trimming and J lost 0 bases, with 9 bases between them. CDR3 size: 15 residues. CDR1 and CDR2 from the germline V gene are MNHNS and SASEGT. CDR3 in amino acids: CASRARTSGANVLTF. The CDR3 DNA reads TGTGCCAGCAGGGCCAGAACCTCTGGGGCCAACGTCCTGACTTTC.

This chain links TRBV7-2 with TRBJ2-3; the D gene could be TRBD1 or TRBD2 (5 bases each). The CDR3 length is 15 residues. V lost 5 bases and J 2 bases, leaving 14 bases between the germline ends. Germline CDR1 reads SGHTA; CDR2 reads FQGNSA. CDR3 nucleotides: TGTGCCAGCAGCCCCCGGGGCGGAGACACAGATACGCAGTATTTT. The encoded protein is CASSPRGGDTDTQYF. Looking up the rest from reference TRBV7-2 and TRBJ2-3 gives the full variable domain: GAGVSQSPSNKVTEKGKDVELRCDPISGHTALYWYRQSLGQGLEFLIYFQGNSAPDKSGLPSDRFSAERTGGSVSTLTIQRTQQEDSAVYLCASSPRGGDTDTQYFGPGTRLTVL.